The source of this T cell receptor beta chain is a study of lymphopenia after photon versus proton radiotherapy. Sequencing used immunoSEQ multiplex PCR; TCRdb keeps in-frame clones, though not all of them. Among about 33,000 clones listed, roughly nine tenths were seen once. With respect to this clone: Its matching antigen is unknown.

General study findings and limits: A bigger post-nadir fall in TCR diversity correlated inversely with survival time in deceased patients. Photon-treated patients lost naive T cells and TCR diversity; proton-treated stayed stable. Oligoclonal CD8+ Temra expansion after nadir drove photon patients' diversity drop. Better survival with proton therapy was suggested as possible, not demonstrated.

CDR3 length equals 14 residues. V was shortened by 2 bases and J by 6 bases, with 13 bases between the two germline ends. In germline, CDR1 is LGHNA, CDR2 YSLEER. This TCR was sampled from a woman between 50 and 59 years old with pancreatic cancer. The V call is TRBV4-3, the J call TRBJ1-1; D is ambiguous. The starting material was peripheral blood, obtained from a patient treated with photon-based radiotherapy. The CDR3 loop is CASSQRVEEAEAFF. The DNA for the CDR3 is TGCGCCAGCAGCCAACGGGTGGAAGAGGCTGAAGCTTTCTTT.